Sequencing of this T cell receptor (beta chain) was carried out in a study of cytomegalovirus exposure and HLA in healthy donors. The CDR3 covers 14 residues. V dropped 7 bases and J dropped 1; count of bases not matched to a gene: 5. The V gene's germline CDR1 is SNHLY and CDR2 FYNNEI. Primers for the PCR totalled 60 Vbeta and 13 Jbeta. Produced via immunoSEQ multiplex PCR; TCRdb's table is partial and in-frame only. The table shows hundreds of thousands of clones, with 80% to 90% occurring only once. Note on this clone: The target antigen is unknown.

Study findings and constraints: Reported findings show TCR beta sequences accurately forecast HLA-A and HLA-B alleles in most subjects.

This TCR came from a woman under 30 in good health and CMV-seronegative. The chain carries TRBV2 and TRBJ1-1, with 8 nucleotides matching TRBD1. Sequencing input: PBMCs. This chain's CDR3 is CASIRQGKNTEAFF. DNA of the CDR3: TGTGCCAGCATTAGACAGGGGAAGAACACTGAAGCTTTCTTT.